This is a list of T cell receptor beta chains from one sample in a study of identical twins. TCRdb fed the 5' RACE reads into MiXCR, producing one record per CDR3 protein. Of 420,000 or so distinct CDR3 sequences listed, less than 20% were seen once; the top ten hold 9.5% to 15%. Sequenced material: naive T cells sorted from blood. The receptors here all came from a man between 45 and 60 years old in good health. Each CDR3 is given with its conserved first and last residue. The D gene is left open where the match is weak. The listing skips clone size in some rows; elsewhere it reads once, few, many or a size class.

cdr3_nt: TGTGCCAGCAGTACAACTTCTCGGGGCACTGAAGCTTTCTTT; cdr3_aa: CASSTTSRGTEAFF; j_call: TRBJ1-1; clone_size: .; v_call: TRBV2; d_call: .
cdr3_nt: TGTGCCAGCAGTTACTCGGTCGGACAGGGGGCCACTGAAGCTTTCTTT; cdr3_aa: CASSYSVGQGATEAFF; j_call: TRBJ1-1; clone_size: .; v_call: TRBV6-2/TRBV6-3; d_call: TRBD1
cdr3_nt: TGCGCCAGCAGCTTGGGGCTCACTAGCGGGAGGACCTACAATGAGCAGTTCTTC; cdr3_aa: CASSLGLTSGRTYNEQFF; j_call: TRBJ2-1; clone_size: few; v_call: TRBV5-1; d_call: TRBD2
cdr3_nt: TGTGCCACCAGCAGAGATAGAGTAACGAACACCGGGGAGCTGTTTTTT; cdr3_aa: CATSRDRVTNTGELFF; j_call: TRBJ2-2; clone_size: .; v_call: TRBV15; d_call: .
cdr3_nt: TGCGCCAGCAGCCGGGCCCCTGGGACCTATGGCACCTACGAGCAGTACTTC; cdr3_aa: CASSRAPGTYGTYEQYF; j_call: TRBJ2-7; clone_size: .; v_call: TRBV5-1; d_call: .
cdr3_nt: TGTGCCAGCAGAGTACCGGGAAGGGTTGCTGAAGCTTTCTTT; cdr3_aa: CASRVPGRVAEAFF; j_call: TRBJ1-1; clone_size: .; v_call: TRBV12-3/TRBV12-4; d_call: .
cdr3_nt: TGTGCCACCAGCAGGGGGGACAGGGAGGCCGGGGAGCTGTTTTTT; cdr3_aa: CATSRGDREAGELFF; j_call: TRBJ2-2; clone_size: .; v_call: TRBV15; d_call: TRBD1
cdr3_nt: TGTGCCAGTATTGGGCTCCCCTGGGAGACCCAGTACTTC; cdr3_aa: CASIGLPWETQYF; j_call: TRBJ2-5; clone_size: .; v_call: TRBV25-1; d_call: .
cdr3_nt: TGTGCCAGTAGTCGAAAGGGCGGGGGATGGAATGAGCAGTTCTTC; cdr3_aa: CASSRKGGGWNEQFF; j_call: TRBJ2-1; clone_size: .; v_call: TRBV19; d_call: TRBD2
cdr3_nt: TGTGCCAGTAGTTACTCTGGAGCCAAAAACATTCAGTACTTC; cdr3_aa: CASSYSGAKNIQYF; j_call: TRBJ2-4; clone_size: .; v_call: TRBV6-2/TRBV6-3; d_call: .
cdr3_nt: TGCGCCAGCAGTGTCTTTACTAGCGGGGGGTCCTACGAGCAGTACTTC; cdr3_aa: CASSVFTSGGSYEQYF; j_call: TRBJ2-7; clone_size: many; v_call: TRBV10-2; d_call: TRBD2
cdr3_nt: TGTGCCAGCAGCTTGGAACTAGCGGAAGCCACAGATACGCAGTATTTT; cdr3_aa: CASSLELAEATDTQYF; j_call: TRBJ2-3; clone_size: many; v_call: TRBV5-6; d_call: TRBD2
cdr3_nt: TGTGCCTCCGGAGGGCCAGCGGGAGAGTACGAGCAGTACTTC; cdr3_aa: CASGGPAGEYEQYF; j_call: TRBJ2-7; clone_size: .; v_call: TRBV10-3; d_call: TRBD2
cdr3_nt: TGTGCCAGCAGCCAGGCTACTAGCGGGAGCTCCTACAATGAGCAGTTCTTC; cdr3_aa: CASSQATSGSSYNEQFF; j_call: TRBJ2-1; clone_size: .; v_call: TRBV3-1; d_call: TRBD2
cdr3_nt: TGTGCCAGCAGCCAAGATACCGGGGGCGCCTATGGCTACACCTTC; cdr3_aa: CASSQDTGGAYGYTF; j_call: TRBJ1-2; clone_size: .; v_call: TRBV3-1; d_call: .
cdr3_nt: TGCGCCAGCAGCTCGGGGGGGAGGACAGATACGCAGTATTTT; cdr3_aa: CASSSGGRTDTQYF; j_call: TRBJ2-3; clone_size: .; v_call: TRBV5-1; d_call: TRBD2
cdr3_nt: TGTGCCAGCGGTCGCGCGTTCGGGATATATGAGCAGTTCTTC; cdr3_aa: CASGRAFGIYEQFF; j_call: TRBJ2-1; clone_size: few; v_call: TRBV6-1; d_call: .
cdr3_nt: TGCAGTGCTAGAGCGGGAAGCGGCTCGGGAGAGACCCAGTACTTC; cdr3_aa: CSARAGSGSGETQYF; j_call: TRBJ2-5; clone_size: .; v_call: TRBV20-1; d_call: .
cdr3_nt: TGTGCCAGCAGCCTTTTCTCAGATACGCAGTATTTT; cdr3_aa: CASSLFSDTQYF; j_call: TRBJ2-3; clone_size: many; v_call: TRBV25-1; d_call: .
cdr3_nt: TGCGCCAGCAGCTTGGACTTAGCCTACGAGCAGTACTTC; cdr3_aa: CASSLDLAYEQYF; j_call: TRBJ2-7; clone_size: few; v_call: TRBV5-1; d_call: .
cdr3_nt: TGTGCCAGCAGTTACTCCTCCAAAGGGACAGGGGACAGTCCCCTCCACTTT; cdr3_aa: CASSYSSKGTGDSPLHF; j_call: TRBJ1-6; clone_size: many; v_call: TRBV6-5; d_call: TRBD1
cdr3_nt: TGTGCCAGCAGCTTTTTGGACAGGGGGATAAATCAGCCCCAGCATTTT; cdr3_aa: CASSFLDRGINQPQHF; j_call: TRBJ1-5; clone_size: once; v_call: TRBV7-8; d_call: TRBD1
cdr3_nt: TGCGCCAGCAGCCCCTCCCCTCCGGGAGAGGGCTACGAGCAGTACTTC; cdr3_aa: CASSPSPPGEGYEQYF; j_call: TRBJ2-7; clone_size: .; v_call: TRBV5-1; d_call: .
cdr3_nt: TGCAGTGCCCGGCGGGGGGCCGACACCGGGGAGCTGTTTTTT; cdr3_aa: CSARRGADTGELFF; j_call: TRBJ2-2; clone_size: .; v_call: TRBV20-1; d_call: TRBD2
cdr3_nt: TGCAGCGTTGAAGACCCCGACACCTTCTCCTACAATGAGCAGTTCTTC; cdr3_aa: CSVEDPDTFSYNEQFF; j_call: TRBJ2-1; clone_size: .; v_call: TRBV29-1; d_call: .
cdr3_nt: TGTGCCATCAGTGAGAACGCGGGCTACACCTTC; cdr3_aa: CAISENAGYTF; j_call: TRBJ1-2; clone_size: many; v_call: TRBV10-3; d_call: .
cdr3_nt: TGTGCCACCGCAGGGGACACGGCCTACGAGCAGTACTTC; cdr3_aa: CATAGDTAYEQYF; j_call: TRBJ2-7; clone_size: .; v_call: TRBV10-3; d_call: .
cdr3_nt: TGTGCCAGCAGTTCCGGGTACTACGAGCAGTACTTC; cdr3_aa: CASSSGYYEQYF; j_call: TRBJ2-7; clone_size: few; v_call: TRBV12-3/TRBV12-4; d_call: .
cdr3_nt: TGTGCCAGCAGCTCCTACGGACAGGGGAACTATGGCTACACCTTC; cdr3_aa: CASSSYGQGNYGYTF; j_call: TRBJ1-2; clone_size: .; v_call: TRBV7-2; d_call: TRBD1
cdr3_nt: TGTGCCATCAGTGAGTCGACAGGGATAAATTCACCCCTCCACTTT; cdr3_aa: CAISESTGINSPLHF; j_call: TRBJ1-6; clone_size: many; v_call: TRBV10-3; d_call: TRBD1
cdr3_nt: TGTGCCAGCAGTTTACAGGGGGTTGTGCAGTTCTTC; cdr3_aa: CASSLQGVVQFF; j_call: TRBJ2-1; clone_size: many; v_call: TRBV6-2/TRBV6-3; d_call: TRBD1
cdr3_nt: TGTGCCAGCAGTTACGATCCTAAAGGGGTAAGGGCTGAAGCTTTCTTT; cdr3_aa: CASSYDPKGVRAEAFF; j_call: TRBJ1-1; clone_size: .; v_call: TRBV6-2/TRBV6-3; d_call: .
cdr3_nt: TGCAGTGCTAGAGATAGAACCCGCCTTCGGACCGGGGAGCTGTTTTTT; cdr3_aa: CSARDRTRLRTGELFF; j_call: TRBJ2-2; clone_size: .; v_call: TRBV20-1; d_call: .
cdr3_nt: TGTGCCAGCAGCTCCGGGCCCTCCAATGAGCAGTTCTTC; cdr3_aa: CASSSGPSNEQFF; j_call: TRBJ2-1; clone_size: few; v_call: TRBV12-3/TRBV12-4; d_call: .
cdr3_nt: TGTGCCATCTGTAAGGGGGCTGGTACTGAAGCTTTCTTT; cdr3_aa: CAICKGAGTEAFF; j_call: TRBJ1-1; clone_size: few; v_call: TRBV10-3; d_call: TRBD1
cdr3_nt: TGTGCCAGCTCTCCCAGGGCCGCTGCGGGGATGAACACTGAAGCTTTCTTT; cdr3_aa: CASSPRAAAGMNTEAFF; j_call: TRBJ1-1; clone_size: many; v_call: TRBV18; d_call: .
cdr3_nt: TGTGCCAGCAGCCCCGGACCCTCCAGCTCCTACGAGCAGTACTTC; cdr3_aa: CASSPGPSSSYEQYF; j_call: TRBJ2-7; clone_size: many; v_call: TRBV9; d_call: .
cdr3_nt: TGCGCCAGCAGCCAAGAAGTAGGGCGGCAGGACTACGAGCAGTACTTC; cdr3_aa: CASSQEVGRQDYEQYF; j_call: TRBJ2-7; clone_size: few; v_call: TRBV4-3; d_call: .
cdr3_nt: TGTGCCAGCAGTTTGGGGAGGGGGCAGGTCGAGCAGTACTTC; cdr3_aa: CASSLGRGQVEQYF; j_call: TRBJ2-7; clone_size: .; v_call: TRBV12-3/TRBV12-4; d_call: .
cdr3_nt: TGCAGTGCAACGACGGGACTAGCAGCTTACAATGAGCAGTTCTTC; cdr3_aa: CSATTGLAAYNEQFF; j_call: TRBJ2-1; clone_size: .; v_call: TRBV20-1; d_call: TRBD2
cdr3_nt: TGTGCCAGCAGCCAGGGGACTAGCGGGAGAAGTGATACGCAGTATTTT; cdr3_aa: CASSQGTSGRSDTQYF; j_call: TRBJ2-3; clone_size: many; v_call: TRBV4-2; d_call: TRBD2
cdr3_nt: TGTGCCAGCAGCTTAGGCTGGCGGGCCCTTCCCCCCGATACGCAGTATTTT; cdr3_aa: CASSLGWRALPPDTQYF; j_call: TRBJ2-3; clone_size: few; v_call: TRBV7-2; d_call: .
cdr3_nt: TGTGCCAGCAACCCTTTGGGCGGGCAGCCCCAGCATTTT; cdr3_aa: CASNPLGGQPQHF; j_call: TRBJ1-5; clone_size: .; v_call: TRBV6-1; d_call: .
cdr3_nt: TGTGCCATCAGTGAGCCGGTCAGGGGGGCTGAAGCTTTCTTT; cdr3_aa: CAISEPVRGAEAFF; j_call: TRBJ1-1; clone_size: few; v_call: TRBV10-3; d_call: TRBD1
cdr3_nt: TGCAGTGCTCCCCGCCCCCCTAGCGGGGGACTCAATGAGCAGTTCTTC; cdr3_aa: CSAPRPPSGGLNEQFF; j_call: TRBJ2-1; clone_size: .; v_call: TRBV20-1; d_call: TRBD2
cdr3_nt: TGCAGCGTAAAACGGGCTAGCGGCTACGAGCAGTACTTC; cdr3_aa: CSVKRASGYEQYF; j_call: TRBJ2-7; clone_size: .; v_call: TRBV29-1; d_call: TRBD2
cdr3_nt: TGCGCCAGCAGCCCCGGGGGCGGGGTCAATCAGCCCCAGCATTTT; cdr3_aa: CASSPGGGVNQPQHF; j_call: TRBJ1-5; clone_size: .; v_call: TRBV4-1; d_call: .
cdr3_nt: TGTGCCAGCAGTTACGTACAGGGTGAAAACAACAATGAGCAGTTCTTC; cdr3_aa: CASSYVQGENNNEQFF; j_call: TRBJ2-1; clone_size: many; v_call: TRBV6-2/TRBV6-3; d_call: .
cdr3_nt: TGTGCCAGCAGCCAAGCGGAGACCACTGAAGCTTTCTTT; cdr3_aa: CASSQAETTEAFF; j_call: TRBJ1-1; clone_size: few; v_call: TRBV3-1; d_call: .
cdr3_nt: TGCAGCGTGAGACAAGGGGAAAAACTGTTTTTT; cdr3_aa: CSVRQGEKLFF; j_call: TRBJ1-4; clone_size: .; v_call: TRBV29-1; d_call: .
cdr3_nt: TGCGCCAGCAGCTTGATCAGCGGTTACTCCTACAATGAGCAGTTCTTC; cdr3_aa: CASSLISGYSYNEQFF; j_call: TRBJ2-1; clone_size: .; v_call: TRBV5-1; d_call: .